These 16 T cell receptor beta chains were sequenced from one sample in a study of human T cells and chemical hapten exposure. Regarding time point: patch test 3, about 24 weeks after DPC sensitization. Indicated treatment: therapeutic diphenylcyclopropenone sensitization with weekly scalp DPC. Each CDR3 protein gets one entry after TCRdb re-called the RACE reads with MiXCR. There are roughly 97,000 distinct CDR3 sequences in the sample; around 25% occur only once, and about a tenth lies in the top ten. Sequenced here: whole blood, sampled in connection with sensitization to the hapten diphenylcyclopropenone (DPC). The receptors originated from a man aged 35 to 55 with alopecia areata. Some clones in this sample may be carry-over from other donors' samples.

The chain has TRBV12-3 or TRBV12-4 and TRBJ1-1; D gene uncertain. V lost 3 bases and J lost 3, with 8 bases in between. CDR3 length equals 13 residues. The CDR3: CASSLRIDTEAFF. The CDR3, as DNA: TGTGCCAGCAGTTTGAGGATCGACACTGAAGCTTTCTTT.

This chain links TRBV20-1 with TRBJ1-2; no reliable D call. The CDR3 spans 17 residues. Germline V lookup: CDR1 DFQATT, CDR2 SNEGSKA (reference sequence). Trimming removed 6 bases at V and 8 bases at J, with 31 bases between. The CDR3 protein is CSARTHPGGVLGRGYTF. The CDR3 region has the DNA TGCAGTGCCAGGACGCACCCGGGCGGGGTTTTAGGGCGCGGCTACACCTTC.

Many counts were recorded for this clonotype. The chain links TRBV6-4 to TRBJ2-3; D possibly corresponds to TRBD1 (6 bases). Germline CDR1 and CDR2: MRHNA and SNTAGT. The CDR3 totals 14 residues. V was cut by 4 bases and J by 1 base, with 9 bases left in between. As DNA, the CDR3 is TGTGCCAGCAGTGCGGCAGGGGGCACAGATACGCAGTATTTT. It is translated as CASSAAGGTDTQYF.

The chain joins TRBV10-3 to TRBJ2-1, with D unclear. CDR3 length: 12 amino acids. The V end lost 10 bases, the J end lost 6 bases, and 13 bases lay between the germline ends. The germline CDR1 and CDR2 sequences are ENHRY and SYGVKD. DNA of the CDR3: TGTGCCACCTCCCAGGTTGCCAATGAGCAGTTCTTC. Translating gives CATSQVANEQFF.

This clonotype appeared a few times. The V gene is TRBV6-1, the J gene TRBJ1-5, with D perhaps TRBD1 (5 bases). V lost 6 bases and J 3 bases, leaving 12 bases between the germline ends. Germline loops: CDR1 MNHNS, CDR2 SASEGT. The length of the CDR3 is 14 residues. CDR3 protein: CASRAGLSNQPQHF. In DNA form, the CDR3 reads TGTGCCAGCAGAGCAGGGTTATCCAATCAGCCCCAGCATTTT.

This clonotype was counted a few times. The CDR3 reads CASSLTGGRGSGANVLTF. The CDR3 nucleotides read TGTGCCAGCAGTTTAACAGGGGGCAGGGGCTCTGGGGCCAACGTCCTGACTTTC. The gene calls are TRBV12-3 or TRBV12-4 and TRBJ2-6, with 9 bases lining up with TRBD1. The CDR3 spans 18 residues. V was pared by 2 bases and J by 0 bases, with 5 bases of the junction left unmatched.

V usage is TRBV28 and J usage is TRBJ2-7, with 11 bases lining up with TRBD2. The CDR3 is 12 residues long. CDR1 is MDHEN and CDR2 is SYDVKM in the germline V gene. V was clipped by 10 bases and J by 4 bases; unmatched bases: 3. Here the CDR3 DNA reads TGTGCCACCCGGACTAGCGGGTACGAGCAGTACTTC. This encodes CATRTSGYEQYF.

The chain links TRBV5-1 to TRBJ2-5; D remains unclear. Germline V gene data show CDR1 as SGHRS and CDR2 as YFSETQ. The CDR3 is made up of 12 amino acids. The germline V and J ends were trimmed by 2 bases and 5 bases, with 7 bases remaining between them. The chain's CDR3 is CASSFPAETQYF. The CDR3 region has the DNA TGCGCCAGCAGCTTTCCGGCGGAGACCCAGTACTTC.

This clonotype was found a few times. This sequence joins TRBV6-5 and TRBJ1-1; a weak D match, TRBD1 (6 bases). There are 15 residues in the CDR3. V shed 6 bases and J shed 0 bases, with 14 bases lying between them. The germline CDR1 and CDR2 sequences are MNHEY and SVGAGI. Written as DNA, the CDR3 is TGTGCCAGCAGGCGAACGACAGGTTTGAACACTGAAGCTTTCTTT. Amino acids: CASRRTTGLNTEAFF.

A note on this clonotype: At one of its ends the junction is not consistent with the germline gene, which may arise from a read error. The V gene is TRBV27, the J gene TRBJ1-4; TRBD1 might be the D (5 bases). The CDR3 contains 14 residues. Germline V gene data show CDR1 as MNHEY and CDR2 as SMNVEV (reference sequence). As DNA, the CDR3 is TGTGCCTGCAGTTTATCAGGGTTTGGTGAAAAACTGTTTTTT. Amino acids: CACSLSGFGEKLFF. Drawing the rest from reference TRBV27 and TRBJ1-4, the complete variable domain is EAQVTQNPRYLITVTGKKLTVTCSQNMNHEYMSWYRQDPGLGLRQIYYSMNVEVTDKGDVPEGYKVSRKEKRNFPLILESPSPNQTSLYFCACSLSGFGEKLFFGSGTQLSVL.

The chain is built from TRBV6-5 and TRBJ1-2; D not resolved. Trimming removed 2 bases at V and 4 bases at J, with 17 bases between. The CDR3 is 16 amino acids. Germline V gives CDR1 MNHEY, CDR2 SVGAGI. CDR3 nucleotide sequence: TGTGCCAGCAGTTACGGGCCCAATAGGGAATCCTATGGCTACACCTTC. Protein sequence: CASSYGPNRESYGYTF.

The rearrangement links TRBV3-1 to TRBJ2-3; TRBD2 agrees at 15 bases. V dropped 0 bases and J dropped 4; count of bases not matched to a gene: 8. The germline CDR1 and CDR2 sequences are LGHDT and YNNKEL (reference sequence). CDR3 length: 19 residues. CDR3 region: CASSQESGLAGGWADTQYF. CDR3 DNA: TGTGCCAGCAGCCAAGAATCGGGACTAGCGGGGGGCTGGGCAGATACGCAGTATTTT.

In its sample, this clonotype was seen many times. V is TRBV6-2 or TRBV6-3 and J is TRBJ2-7, with D hard to call. CDR1 is MNHEY and CDR2 is SVGEGT in the germline V gene. The CDR3 runs 13 residues. The V gene lost 2 bases and the J gene lost 7 bases, with 12 bases spanning the gap. The CDR3 loop is CASSYGERSEQYF. CDR3 coding DNA: TGTGCCAGCAGTTACGGCGAAAGGTCGGAGCAGTACTTC.

The chain carries TRBV6-6 and TRBJ2-1; a weak D match, TRBD2 (5 bases). CDR3 length equals 13 residues. Germline CDR1 and CDR2: MNHNY and SVGAGI (reference sequence). Between the trimmed V and J ends, which lost 5 bases and 15 bases, there was a span of 20 bases. CDR3 bases: TGTGCCAGCAGTCCTGGGGAGCCGATGGGGAGGTTCTTC. Its translation: CASSPGEPMGRFF.

V is TRBV29-1 and J is TRBJ1-1; 7 nucleotides align to TRBD1. The germline V gene encodes CDR1 SQVTM and CDR2 ANQGSEA. J was trimmed by 1 base and V by 7 bases; bases with no gene match: 3. CDR3 length: 12 residues. CDR3 residues: CSAGTENTEAFF. For the CDR3, the DNA is TGCAGCGCCGGGACAGAGAACACTGAAGCTTTCTTT.

This clonotype showed up just a few times. This chain joins TRBV7-9 and TRBJ1-2, with D possibly TRBD1 on 6 matching bases. V lost 5 bases and J lost 4, with 17 bases in between. The CDR3 sequence is 15 residues long. The germline V gene has CDR1 SEHNR and CDR2 FQNEAQ (reference sequence). The DNA of the CDR3 is TGTGCCAGCAGCCCCACCGGTACAGGGACCTATGGCTACACCTTC. Protein: CASSPTGTGTYGYTF.